This TCR beta chain was identified in a study of CD8 T cells in Susac syndrome. This clonotype was observed a handful of times. Negative magnetic isolation gave CD8+ and CD4+ cells; FACS enriched CD8+ TEMRA. Reverse transcription used about 0.45 to 1 ug RNA and random hexamers. TCRdb fed the immunoSEQ multiplex PCR reads into MiXCR, producing one record per CDR3 protein. The table shows roughly 110,000 distinct CDR3 sequences, with 92% occurring only once. V shed 0 bases and J shed 1 base, with 6 bases lying between them. Germline lookup yields CDR1 SGHTA and CDR2 FQGNSA. The CDR3 covers 14 residues. The sequenced sample consisted of CD8+ T cells from PBMCs. The sequence was collected from a human donor in good health. The chain joins TRBV7-2 to TRBJ1-1; D is unresolved. CDR3 sequence (DNA): TGTGCCAGCAGCTTAGCAGTTGGGAACACTGAAGCTTTCTTT. Translated: CASSLAVGNTEAFF.